Shown below are 27 T cell receptor beta chains from a single sample sequenced in a study of neurological immune-mediated disorders (dated by TCRdb to the late 2010s). Libraries were constructed by 5' RACE. These reads were obtained on an Illumina HiSeq 2500. Using fastp trimming at Q25 and MiXCR clonotype assembly, TCRdb reanalyzed the public sequencing data and kept in-frame beta chains. One record per CDR3 amino acid sequence lists the most common genes and DNA. The sample table shows around 53,000 distinct CDR3 sequences, and more than 7% are seen once. Clones ranked in the top ten supply about 2% of the sample. The sample's time point label, in plain terms: longitudinal time-point 3. Sequencing input: PBMCs. All receptors derive from a woman aged 35 to 49 in good health.

The sample holds many counts of this clonotype. The chain carries TRBV20-1 and TRBJ2-7; D is unresolved. This CDR3 spans 11 amino acids. Trimming left V 3 bases short and J 3 bases short, with 6 bases between. Per the germline V gene, CDR1 is DFQATT and CDR2 is SNEGSKA (reference sequence). In DNA form, the CDR3 reads TGCAGTGCTAGTCCATTCTACGAGCAGTACTTC. As protein: CSASPFYEQYF.

There are many counts of this clonotype. V usage is TRBV6-5 and J usage is TRBJ1-4, with D perhaps matching TRBD1 (5 bases). Germline V CDR1 and CDR2: MNHEY, SVGAGI. Trimming cost V 6 bases and J 7 bases, with 18 bases left between them. The CDR3 extends over 15 amino acids. CDR3 residues: CASSRGTVDIEKLFF. DNA of the CDR3: TGTGCCAGCAGCCGTGGGACGGTTGATATTGAAAAACTGTTTTTT.

This clonotype was counted a few times. V and J are TRBV6-5 and TRBJ2-1; 10 nucleotides line up with TRBD1. The germline CDR1 and CDR2 sequences are MNHEY and SVGAGI. The CDR3 has 15 amino acids. J gave up 8 bases and V 6 bases, and 10 bases lay outside the gene matches. For the CDR3, the DNA is TGTGCCAGCAGGGACCGGGACAGGGGTTCCGATGAGCAGTTCTTC. Translating gives CASRDRDRGSDEQFF.

This clonotype has ten or more counts. J is TRBJ1-2 and V is TRBV6-5; no clear D. CDR1 is MNHEY, CDR2 SVGAGI, per germline. V was trimmed by 2 bases and J by 0 bases, leaving 10 bases between them. The CDR3 length is 15 residues. CDR3 loop: CASSYTNLPNYGYTF. DNA for the CDR3: TGTGCCAGCAGTTACACGAATCTCCCTAACTATGGCTACACCTTC.

At least ten counts were recorded for this clonotype. The V and J genes are TRBV9 and TRBJ1-5, with TRBD1 as a possible D gene (6 bases). The CDR3 loop spans 14 amino acids. CDR1 is SGDLS, CDR2 YYNGEE, per germline. V gave up 0 bases and J gave up 9 bases, with 13 bases separating them. CDR3 protein: CASSVGQGRTPQHF. In DNA, the CDR3 is TGTGCCAGCAGCGTAGGCCAGGGGAGGACGCCCCAGCATTTT.

This clonotype was recorded at least ten times. The chain carries TRBV12-3 or TRBV12-4 and TRBJ2-3; 10 bases agree with TRBD2. The junction had 4 bases not matched to a gene; V was cut back by 5 bases and J by 2 bases. The CDR3 runs 15 residues. The CDR3 sequence: CASSEGLAFTDTQYF. The CDR3 DNA reads as TGTGCCAGCAGTGAGGGACTAGCGTTCACAGATACGCAGTATTTT.

Many counts were recorded for this clonotype. The rearrangement links TRBV20-1 to TRBJ2-3; 11 nucleotides align to TRBD2. The ends lost 0 bases at V and 1 base at J; junction bases unmatched: 12. This CDR3 has 19 amino acids. CDR1 DFQATT and CDR2 SNEGSKA come from the germline V gene (reference sequence). The chain's CDR3 is CSARDLRVAGGPGTDTQYF. Here the CDR3 DNA reads TGCAGTGCTAGAGATTTACGGGTAGCGGGGGGGCCGGGCACAGATACGCAGTATTTT.

This clonotype was detected ten times or more. The chain carries TRBV27 and TRBJ1-2; TRBD1 aligns across 9 bases. The length of the CDR3 is 13 residues. The junction had 3 bases not matched to a gene; V was cut back by 7 bases and J by 3 bases. Germline CDR1 is MNHEY and CDR2 is SMNVEV (reference sequence). The CDR3 is CASKRTGDYGYTF. For the CDR3, the DNA is TGTGCCAGCAAACGGACAGGGGACTATGGCTACACCTTC.

This clonotype came up many times. The chain employs TRBV12-3 or TRBV12-4 and TRBJ1-2; possibly TRBD1 for D (6 bases). The CDR3 extends over 13 amino acids. Trimming left V 6 bases short and J 7 bases short, with 15 bases between. CDR3 sequence reads: CASSRGTGLGYTF. The DNA for the CDR3 is TGTGCCAGCAGCAGGGGAACAGGGCTTGGCTACACCTTC.

This clonotype was detected only once. The rearrangement joins TRBV5-6 to TRBJ2-7; the D gene is possibly TRBD2 (5 bases). V was pared by 3 bases and J by 9 bases, with 19 bases between. The length of the CDR3 is 14 residues. Germline-derived CDR1 and CDR2 are SGHDT and YYEEEE. CDR3 in amino acids: CASSSGLAKGGQYF. CDR3 coding DNA: TGTGCCAGCAGCTCCGGGCTAGCCAAGGGTGGGCAGTACTTC.

This clonotype was counted at least ten times. The chain recombines TRBV11-3 with TRBJ2-1; 7 nucleotides line up with TRBD1. Germline assignment: CDR1 SGHNT and CDR2 YENEEA. J lost 7 bases, V lost 2 bases, and 5 bases had no gene match. This CDR3 spans 14 amino acids. CDR3 sequence: CASSLNKQGNEQFF. The CDR3 DNA reads TGTGCCAGCAGCTTAAATAAACAGGGGAATGAGCAGTTCTTC.

This clonotype was recorded at least ten times. The rearrangement joins TRBV29-1 to TRBJ2-5; 10 bases align to TRBD2. Germline V gives CDR1 SQVTM, CDR2 ANQGSEA. The J segment lost 4 bases and the V segment lost 1 base, leaving 0 bases of the junction unmatched. This CDR3 contains 13 residues. The CDR3 DNA sequence: TGCAGCGTTGAAGTAGCGGGGGGAGAGACCCAGTACTTC. This encodes CSVEVAGGETQYF. Variable domain in full (rest from reference TRBV29-1 and TRBJ2-5): SAVISQKPSRDICQRGTSLTIQCQVDSQVTMMFWYRQQPGQSLTLIATANQGSEATYESGFVIDKFPISRPNLTFSTLTVSNMSPEDSSIYLCSVEVAGGETQYFGPGTRLLVL.

This clonotype was observed at least ten times. The V gene is TRBV7-9, the J gene TRBJ2-3; 8 nucleotides align to TRBD2. Germline V CDR1 and CDR2: SEHNR, FQNEAQ (reference sequence). The CDR3 is made up of 15 amino acids. V trimming: 5 bases; J trimming: 2 bases; junction bases outside the gene matches: 6. CDR3 coding DNA: TGTGCCAGCAGCCTGGGACTAGTTTACACAGATACGCAGTATTTT. It translates to CASSLGLVYTDTQYF.

This clonotype was recorded at least ten times. The chain recombines TRBV10-2 with TRBJ2-3; TRBD2 aligns across 11 bases. From germline, CDR1 is WSHSY and CDR2 SAAADI. This CDR3 region has 17 residues. After removal of 3 bases from V and 3 bases from J, the junction contained 8 bases not matched to a gene. The CDR3 DNA follows: TGCGCCAGCAGTGACGGGTTTAGCGGGGGGGAAACAGATACGCAGTATTTT. This sequence encodes CASSDGFSGGETDTQYF.

This clonotype was found many times. The J gene is TRBJ2-3, the V gene TRBV2; D gene uncertain. Germline CDR1 and CDR2: SNHLY and FYNNEI. Trimming took off 3 bases at V and 6 bases at J, with 7 bases between the two ends. This CDR3 has 12 amino acids. The DNA for the CDR3 is TGTGCCAGCAGTGAGAGTGGGGATACGCAGTATTTT. Amino acids: CASSESGDTQYF. The variable domain in full, with the rest retrieved from reference TRBV2 and TRBJ2-3, is EPEVTQTPSHQVTQMGQEVILRCVPISNHLYFYWYRQILGQKVEFLVSFYNNEISEKSEIFDDQFSVERPDGSNFTLKIRSTKLEDSAMYFCASSESGDTQYFGPGTRLTVL.

This clonotype was observed a few times. V and J are TRBV4-2 and TRBJ2-7, with D uncertain. Germline assignment: CDR1 LGHNA and CDR2 YNFKEQ. Trimming pared 0 bases from V and 0 bases from J, leaving 9 bases between. The CDR3 has 15 residues. The CDR3 bases are TGTGCCAGCAGCCAAGACGCGCCTAGCTCCTACGAGCAGTACTTC. Its translation is CASSQDAPSSYEQYF.

The chain uses TRBV10-2 and TRBJ2-7; D remains ambiguous. Germline values: CDR1 WSHSY, CDR2 SAAADI. Between the trimmed V and J ends, which lost 6 bases and 0 bases, there was a span of 6 bases. CDR3 length: 12 residues. The CDR3 region is CASSQTSYEQYF. CDR3 nucleotide sequence: TGCGCCAGCAGCCAGACCTCCTACGAGCAGTACTTC.

The rearrangement uses TRBV20-1 and TRBJ2-5; D is ambiguous. CDR1 and CDR2 from the germline V gene are DFQATT and SNEGSKA (reference sequence). V was clipped by 0 bases and J by 5 bases, with 4 bases between them. The CDR3 covers 11 residues. The CDR3 sequence is CSAREQETQYF. The DNA of the CDR3 is TGCAGTGCTAGAGAACAGGAGACCCAGTACTTC.

The sample holds many counts of this clonotype. The V call is TRBV5-1, the J call TRBJ1-1, with D unresolved. This CDR3 contains 14 residues. The V gene lost 4 bases and the J gene lost 0 bases, with 10 bases spanning the gap. The germline V gene has CDR1 SGHRS and CDR2 YFSETQ. CDR3 protein: CASSQDGLNTEAFF. The CDR3 coding sequence is TGCGCCAGCAGCCAGGACGGTTTGAACACTGAAGCTTTCTTT.

This clonotype was counted ten times or more. The chain carries TRBV6-2 or TRBV6-3 and TRBJ2-2; the D gene is possibly TRBD1 (5 bases). The CDR3 loop spans 14 amino acids. V lost 6 bases, J lost 3 bases, and 11 bases lay in between. The germline V gene encodes CDR1 MNHEY and CDR2 SVGEGT. CDR3 loop: CASSRSGYTGELFF. Here the CDR3 DNA reads TGTGCCAGCAGCCGCTCAGGGTACACCGGGGAGCTGTTTTTT.

This clonotype was recorded at least ten times. The J gene is TRBJ2-5, the V gene TRBV12-3 or TRBV12-4, with D uncertain. CDR3 length: 13 residues. V gave up 2 bases and J gave up 5 bases, with 9 bases separating them. In DNA, the CDR3 is TGTGCCAGCAGTTTAACAGTGGCGGAGACCCAGTACTTC. Protein: CASSLTVAETQYF.

This clonotype was detected ten times or more. The germline gene is not matched at one end of the junction; a read error may be the cause. J is TRBJ1-2 and V is TRBV7-3; D is perhaps TRBD1 (5 bases). Germline loops: CDR1 SGHTA, CDR2 FQGTGA. This CDR3 is 13 amino acids long. The CDR3 sequence is CASSFDRNSGYTF. The CDR3 DNA is TGTGCCAGCAGCTTCGACAGAAACTCTGGCTACACCTTC.

This clonotype was detected ten times or more. The chain employs TRBV7-2 and TRBJ1-2; 7 bases map to TRBD1. The CDR3 consists of 14 residues. Germline CDR1 reads SGHTA; CDR2 reads FQGNSA. V was pared by 5 bases and J by 8 bases, with 11 bases of the junction left unmatched. The CDR3 DNA reads TGTGCCAGCAGCGATAGACAGGGAAGGGGCGGCTACACCTTC. It codes for CASSDRQGRGGYTF.

The chain couples TRBV4-2 to TRBJ1-5; possibly TRBD1 for D (6 bases). Looked up from germline, CDR1 is LGHNA and CDR2 is YNFKEQ. Trimming shortened V by 0 bases and J by 5 bases, and 14 bases separated the two germline ends. The CDR3 covers 16 residues. The CDR3 region is CASSQDGGQGHQPQHF. The CDR3 region has the DNA TGTGCCAGCAGCCAAGATGGAGGTCAGGGGCATCAGCCCCAGCATTTT.

In its sample, this clonotype was seen many times. The CDR3 coding sequence is TGTGCCAGCAGCCAAAGTGGATTTAGCACTGAAGCTTTCTTT. It translates to CASSQSGFSTEAFF. The chain links TRBV3-1 to TRBJ1-1; the D is unclear. V was pared by 2 bases and J by 4 bases, with 11 bases between. The germline V gene encodes CDR1 LGHDT and CDR2 YNNKEL (reference sequence). The length of the CDR3 is 14 residues.

The sample holds many counts of this clonotype. V gene TRBV15 combines with J gene TRBJ2-1, with 8 bases aligning to TRBD2. The CDR3 length is 17 residues. The J segment lost 1 base and the V segment lost 4 bases, leaving 9 bases of the junction unmatched. CDR1 LNHNV and CDR2 YYDKDF come from the germline V gene (reference sequence). The CDR3 DNA reads TGTGCCACCAGCACCCTCCGACTAGCGACTTCCTACAATGAGCAGTTCTTC. Protein sequence: CATSTLRLATSYNEQFF.

The rearrangement links TRBV6-5 to TRBJ1-2, with 7 bases aligning to TRBD1. Germline V gives CDR1 MNHEY, CDR2 SVGAGI. The length of the CDR3 is 14 residues. After removal of 5 bases from V and 0 bases from J, the junction contained 3 bases not matched to a gene. The CDR3: CASSRTGANYGYTF. In nucleotides, the CDR3 is TGTGCCAGCAGTAGGACAGGAGCTAACTATGGCTACACCTTC.